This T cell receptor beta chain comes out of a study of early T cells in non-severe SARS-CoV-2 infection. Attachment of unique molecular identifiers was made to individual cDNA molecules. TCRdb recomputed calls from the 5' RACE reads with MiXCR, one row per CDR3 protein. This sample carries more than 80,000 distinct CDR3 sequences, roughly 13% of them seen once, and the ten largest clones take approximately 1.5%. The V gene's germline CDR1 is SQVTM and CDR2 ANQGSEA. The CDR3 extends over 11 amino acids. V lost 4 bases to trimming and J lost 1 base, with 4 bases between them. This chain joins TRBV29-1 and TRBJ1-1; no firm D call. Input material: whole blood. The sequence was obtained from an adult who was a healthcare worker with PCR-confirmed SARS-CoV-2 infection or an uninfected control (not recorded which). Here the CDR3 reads CSVAPNTEAFF. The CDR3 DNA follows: TGCAGCGTTGCCCCGAACACTGAAGCTTTCTTT. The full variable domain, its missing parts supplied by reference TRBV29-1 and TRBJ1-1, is SAVISQKPSRDICQRGTSLTIQCQVDSQVTMMFWYRQQPGQSLTLIATANQGSEATYESGFVIDKFPISRPNLTFSTLTVSNMSPEDSSIYLCSVAPNTEAFFGQGTRLTVV.